What follows are 13 T cell receptor beta chains derived from one specimen sequenced in a study of cytomegalovirus exposure and HLA in healthy donors. 13 Jbeta primers and 60 Vbeta primers were used for the PCR. Clones were read by immunoSEQ multiplex PCR, and TCRdb kept only the in-frame ones, dropping some. The sample includes tens of thousands of clones, 80% seen only once; the top ten take roughly 5.6%. Input material: PBMCs. Receptor source: a male donor in good health and CMV-seronegative.

In this sample, this clone turned up a few times. V usage is TRBV14 and J usage is TRBJ1-1; tentative D call: TRBD1 (5 bases). This CDR3 has 14 residues. The germline V gene has CDR1 SGHDN and CDR2 FVKESK. V dropped 5 bases and J dropped 4 bases, with 14 bases sitting between them. This CDR3 reads CASSRAGGGTEAFF. The CDR3 nucleotides read TGTGCCAGCAGCAGGGCTGGGGGGGGCACTGAAGCTTTCTTT.

The chain uses TRBV7-2 and TRBJ1-1; 8 nucleotides match TRBD1. This CDR3 spans 17 amino acids. The junction had 11 bases not matched to a gene; V was cut back by 1 base and J by 4 bases. Germline V gene data show CDR1 as SGHTA and CDR2 as FQGNSA. CDR3 in amino acids: CASSLVSGRGRGTEAFF. As DNA, the CDR3 is TGTGCCAGCAGCTTAGTATCGGGCAGGGGGCGTGGCACTGAAGCTTTCTTT.

In this sample, this clone turned up a few times. CDR3 in amino acids: CSVERTQGSYEQYF. The CDR3 bases are TGCAGCGTTGAAAGGACACAAGGGTCCTACGAGCAGTACTTC. This chain links TRBV29-1 with TRBJ2-7; tentative D call: TRBD1 (5 bases). Germline V CDR1 and CDR2: SQVTM, ANQGSEA. The V gene lost 2 bases and the J gene lost 1 base, with 12 bases spanning the gap. This CDR3 is 14 amino acids long.

In this sample, this clone turned up a few times. This chain uses TRBV9 with TRBJ1-4, with TRBD1 matching 7 bases. Per the germline V gene, CDR1 is SGDLS and CDR2 is YYNGEE. V was pared by 4 bases and J by 8 bases, with 11 bases of the junction left unmatched. There are 15 residues in the CDR3. CDR3 amino acids: CASSPFGQVGEKLFF. DNA for the CDR3: TGTGCCAGCAGCCCATTCGGACAGGTAGGAGAAAAACTGTTTTTT. Combining the CDR3 with reference TRBV9 and TRBJ1-4 gives the whole variable domain DSGVTQTPKHLITATGQRVTLRCSPRSGDLSVYWYQQSLDQGLQFLIQYYNGEERAKGNILERFSAQQFPDLHSELNLSSLELGDSALYFCASSPFGQVGEKLFFGSGTQLSVL.

The V and J genes are TRBV6-5 and TRBJ2-7; 9 bases agree with TRBD1. Germline CDR1 is MNHEY and CDR2 is SVGAGI. The V and J ends lost 5 bases and 2 bases, in that order; junction bases with no gene match: 7. The CDR3 length is 15 residues. The CDR3 sequence: CASSLGTGIPYEQYF. CDR3 sequence (DNA): TGTGCCAGCAGTCTCGGGACAGGGATACCCTACGAGCAGTACTTC.

The sample holds one count of this clone. The rearrangement uses TRBV5-1 and TRBJ1-1; D is possibly TRBD1 (5 bases). CDR3 size: 18 residues. The V end was cut by 4 bases, the J end by 3 bases, with 25 bases between. Germline CDR1 SGHRS, CDR2 YFSETQ. In nucleotides, the CDR3 is TGCGCCAGCAGCCCTAATAGCGGTCAGGGTAATACTTACACTGAAGCTTTCTTT. Translated, it gives CASSPNSGQGNTYTEAFF.

In nucleotides, the CDR3 is TGTGCCTGGGGGCAGGGGGACTACGAGCAGTACTTC. Encoded protein: CAWGQGDYEQYF. This chain links TRBV30 with TRBJ2-7; 7 bases fit TRBD1. This CDR3 has 12 residues. Germline assignment: CDR1 GTSNPN and CDR2 SVGIG (reference sequence). The ends lost 5 bases at V and 3 bases at J; junction bases unmatched: 4.

The gene calls are TRBV27 and TRBJ1-2; TRBD1 matches at 10 bases. Germline CDR1 reads MNHEY; CDR2 reads SMNVEV (reference sequence). This CDR3 region has 17 residues. V dropped 4 bases and J dropped 1; count of bases not matched to a gene: 9. CDR3 DNA sequence: TGTGCCAGCAGTTCAGGACAGGGGGGACGTGTTAACTATGGCTACACCTTC. Translating gives CASSSGQGGRVNYGYTF.

Note on this clone: The sample holds other DNA sequences that translate to the same CDR3. J is TRBJ2-7 and V is TRBV27; D ambiguous. The V and J ends lost 5 bases and 0 bases respectively, with 5 bases between them. Germline CDR1 is MNHEY and CDR2 is SMNVEV (reference sequence). The CDR3 has 12 amino acids. The chain's CDR3 is CASSPGSYEQYF. Written as DNA, the CDR3 is TGTGCCAGCAGTCCCGGCTCCTACGAGCAGTACTTC.

Of note for this clone: Likely a read error: the CDR3 ends without its conserved phenylalanine or tryptophan. Because the CDR3's place on the DNA is in doubt, the DNA is left out and the CDR3 is given as listed by TCRdb. The chain employs TRBV21-1 and TRBJ1-3; the listed D gene, TRBD1, was not tested against the DNA. TRBV21-1 is listed as a pseudogene. The CDR3 sequence runs 11 residues, both termini included. The CDR3 here is CASSTKRQAPV.

The chain recombines TRBV7-6 with TRBJ1-1; TRBD1 matches 7 bases. The V gene end was trimmed by 5 bases and the J gene end by 0 bases; junction bases not matched to a gene: 9. This CDR3 has 16 residues. In germline, CDR1 is SGHVS, CDR2 FNYEAQ. CDR3 DNA sequence: TGTGCCAGCAGCACTAGCCGACAGGGCTTGAACACTGAAGCTTTCTTT. Translation: CASSTSRQGLNTEAFF.

The chain has TRBV29-1 and TRBJ2-7; 7 bases fit TRBD1. Germline assignment: CDR1 SQVTM and CDR2 ANQGSEA. This CDR3 contains 13 residues. The V and J ends lost 6 bases and 0 bases, in that order; junction bases with no gene match: 5. Here the CDR3 DNA reads TGCAGCGTGGATAGACAGGGCTCCTACGAGCAGTACTTC. Its translation is CSVDRQGSYEQYF.

The rearrangement uses TRBV6-4 and TRBJ2-3; TRBD2 aligns across 9 bases. The germline V gene encodes CDR1 MRHNA and CDR2 SNTAGT. V dropped 3 bases and J dropped 3; count of bases not matched to a gene: 1. This CDR3 has 14 residues. The CDR3 DNA reads TGTGCCAGCAGTGAGCGGGGGGGGACAGATACGCAGTATTTT. Translated: CASSERGGTDTQYF.